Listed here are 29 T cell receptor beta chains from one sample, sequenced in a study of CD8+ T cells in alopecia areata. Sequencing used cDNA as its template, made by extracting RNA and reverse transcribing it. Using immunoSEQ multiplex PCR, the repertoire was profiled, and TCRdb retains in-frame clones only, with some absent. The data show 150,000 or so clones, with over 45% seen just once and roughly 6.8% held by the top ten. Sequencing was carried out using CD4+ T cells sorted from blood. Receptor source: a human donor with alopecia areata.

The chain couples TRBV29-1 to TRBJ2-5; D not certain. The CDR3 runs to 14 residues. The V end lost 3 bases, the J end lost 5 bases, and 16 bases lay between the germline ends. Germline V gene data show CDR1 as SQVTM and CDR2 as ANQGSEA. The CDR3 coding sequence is TGCAGCGTTGACGGATCCCCGACGGTGGAGACCCAGTACTTC. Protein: CSVDGSPTVETQYF.

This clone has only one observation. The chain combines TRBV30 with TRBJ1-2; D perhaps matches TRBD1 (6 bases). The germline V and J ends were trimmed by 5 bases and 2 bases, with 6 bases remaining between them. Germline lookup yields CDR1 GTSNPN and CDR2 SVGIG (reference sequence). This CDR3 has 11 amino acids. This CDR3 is CAWGQNYGYTF. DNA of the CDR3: TGTGCCTGGGGACAGAACTATGGCTACACCTTC.

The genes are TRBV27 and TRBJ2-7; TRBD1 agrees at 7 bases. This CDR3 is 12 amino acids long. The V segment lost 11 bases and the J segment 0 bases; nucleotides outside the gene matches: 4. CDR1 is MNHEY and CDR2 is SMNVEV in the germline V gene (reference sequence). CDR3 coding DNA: TGTGCCTCGACAGGGCTCTCCTACGAGCAGTACTTC. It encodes CASTGLSYEQYF.

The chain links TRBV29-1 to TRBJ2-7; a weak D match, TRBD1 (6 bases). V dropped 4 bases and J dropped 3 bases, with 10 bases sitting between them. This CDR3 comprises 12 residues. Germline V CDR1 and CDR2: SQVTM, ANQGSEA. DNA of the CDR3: TGCAGCGTTGTAACAGGGCTCTACGAGCAGTACTTC. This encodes CSVVTGLYEQYF.

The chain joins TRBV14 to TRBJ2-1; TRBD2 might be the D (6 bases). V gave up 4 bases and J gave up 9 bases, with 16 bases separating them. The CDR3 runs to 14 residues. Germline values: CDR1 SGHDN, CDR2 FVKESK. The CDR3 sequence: CASSPWTTRGEQFF. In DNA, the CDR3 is TGTGCCAGCAGCCCCTGGACTACCCGGGGTGAGCAGTTCTTC.

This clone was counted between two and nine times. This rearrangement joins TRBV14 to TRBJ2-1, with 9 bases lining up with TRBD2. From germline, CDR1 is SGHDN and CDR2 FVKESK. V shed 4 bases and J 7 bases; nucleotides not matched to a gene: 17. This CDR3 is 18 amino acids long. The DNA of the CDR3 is TGTGCCAGCAGCCTCTTTAGGGGCGGGAGGGCCCTCGGGAATGAGCAGTTCTTC. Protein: CASSLFRGGRALGNEQFF.

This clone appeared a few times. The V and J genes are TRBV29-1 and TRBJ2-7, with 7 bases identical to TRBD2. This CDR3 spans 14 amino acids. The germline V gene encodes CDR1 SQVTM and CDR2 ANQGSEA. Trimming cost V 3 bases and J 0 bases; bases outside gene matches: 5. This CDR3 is CSVDKSGTSYEQYF. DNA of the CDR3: TGCAGCGTTGATAAAAGCGGGACCTCCTACGAGCAGTACTTC.

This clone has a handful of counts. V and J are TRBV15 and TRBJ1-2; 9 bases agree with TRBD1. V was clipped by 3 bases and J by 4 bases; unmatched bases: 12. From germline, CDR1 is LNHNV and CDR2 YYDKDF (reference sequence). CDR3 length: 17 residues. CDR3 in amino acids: CATSSRTPGQGVYGYTF. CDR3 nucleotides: TGTGCCACCAGCAGTCGAACACCGGGACAGGGTGTCTATGGCTACACCTTC.

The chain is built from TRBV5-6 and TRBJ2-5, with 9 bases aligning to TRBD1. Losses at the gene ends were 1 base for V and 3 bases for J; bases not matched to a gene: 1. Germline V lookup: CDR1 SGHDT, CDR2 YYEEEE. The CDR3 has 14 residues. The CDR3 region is CASSLRTGEETQYF. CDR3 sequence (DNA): TGTGCCAGCAGCTTGAGGACAGGGGAAGAGACCCAGTACTTC.

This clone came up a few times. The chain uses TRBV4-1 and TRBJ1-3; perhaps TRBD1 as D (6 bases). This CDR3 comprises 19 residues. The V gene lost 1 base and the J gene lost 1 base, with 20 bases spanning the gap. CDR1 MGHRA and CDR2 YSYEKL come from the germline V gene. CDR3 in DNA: TGCGCCAGCAGCCAAGTCTTCGTCATGGGCAGGGGATCTGGAAACACCATATATTTT. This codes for CASSQVFVMGRGSGNTIYF.

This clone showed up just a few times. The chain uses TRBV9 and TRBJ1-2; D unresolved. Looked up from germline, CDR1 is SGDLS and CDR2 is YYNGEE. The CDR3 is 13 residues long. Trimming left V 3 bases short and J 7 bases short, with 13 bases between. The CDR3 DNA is TGTGCCAGCAGCGAACACCAGAGTACTGGCTACACCTTC. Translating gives CASSEHQSTGYTF.

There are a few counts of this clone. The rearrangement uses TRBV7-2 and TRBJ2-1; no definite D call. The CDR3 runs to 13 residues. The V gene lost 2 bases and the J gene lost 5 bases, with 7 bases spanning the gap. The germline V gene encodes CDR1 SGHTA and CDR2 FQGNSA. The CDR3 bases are TGTGCCAGCAGCTTACGTTTTCACAATGAGCAGTTCTTC. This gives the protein CASSLRFHNEQFF.

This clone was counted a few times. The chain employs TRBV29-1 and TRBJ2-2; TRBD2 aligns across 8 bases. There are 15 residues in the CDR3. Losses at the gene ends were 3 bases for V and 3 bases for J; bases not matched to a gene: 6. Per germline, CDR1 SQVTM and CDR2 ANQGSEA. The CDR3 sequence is CSVDGASGYTGELFF. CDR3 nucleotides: TGCAGCGTTGATGGGGCTAGCGGGTACACCGGGGAGCTGTTTTTT.

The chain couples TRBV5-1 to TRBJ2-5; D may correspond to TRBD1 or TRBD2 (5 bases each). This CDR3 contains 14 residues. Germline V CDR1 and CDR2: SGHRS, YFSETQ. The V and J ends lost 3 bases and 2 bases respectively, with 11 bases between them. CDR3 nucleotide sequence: TGCGCCAGCAGCTCCTCCGGGGCACAAGAGACCCAGTACTTC. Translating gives CASSSSGAQETQYF.

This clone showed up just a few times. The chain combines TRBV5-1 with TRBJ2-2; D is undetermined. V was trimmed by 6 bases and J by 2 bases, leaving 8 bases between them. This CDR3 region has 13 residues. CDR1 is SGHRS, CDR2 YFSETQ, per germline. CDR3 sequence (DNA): TGCGCCAGCACCCCTCCTAACACCGGGGAGCTGTTTTTT. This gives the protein CASTPPNTGELFF.

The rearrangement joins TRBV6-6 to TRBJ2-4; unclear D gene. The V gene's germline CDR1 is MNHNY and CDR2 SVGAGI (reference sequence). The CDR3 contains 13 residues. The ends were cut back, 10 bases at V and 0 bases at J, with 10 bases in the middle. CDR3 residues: CATGREAKNIQYF. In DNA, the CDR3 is TGTGCCACCGGACGAGAAGCCAAAAACATTCAGTACTTC.

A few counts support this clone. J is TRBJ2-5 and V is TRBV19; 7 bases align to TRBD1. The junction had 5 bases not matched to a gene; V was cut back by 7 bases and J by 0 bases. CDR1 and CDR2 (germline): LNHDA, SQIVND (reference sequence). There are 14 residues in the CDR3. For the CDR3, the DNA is TGTGCCAGTAATAACAGGGGCCACCAAGAGACCCAGTACTTC. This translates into CASNNRGHQETQYF. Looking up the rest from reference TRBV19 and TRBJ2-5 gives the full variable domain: DGGITQSPKYLFRKEGQNVTLSCEQNLNHDAMYWYRQDPGQGLRLIYYSQIVNDFQKGDIAEGYSVSREKKESFPLTVTSAQKNPTAFYLCASNNRGHQETQYFGPGTRLLVL.

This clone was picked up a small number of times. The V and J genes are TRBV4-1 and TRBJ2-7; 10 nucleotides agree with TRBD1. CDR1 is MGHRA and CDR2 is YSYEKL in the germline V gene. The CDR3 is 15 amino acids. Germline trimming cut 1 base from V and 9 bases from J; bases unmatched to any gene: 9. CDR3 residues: CASSQGGTGALGQYF. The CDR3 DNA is TGCGCCAGCAGCCAAGGAGGGACAGGGGCGCTCGGGCAGTACTTC.

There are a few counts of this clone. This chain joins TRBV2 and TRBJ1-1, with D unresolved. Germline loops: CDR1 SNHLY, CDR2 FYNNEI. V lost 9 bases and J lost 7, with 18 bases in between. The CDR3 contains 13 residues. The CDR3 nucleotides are TGTGCCAGTCGTATATCCTCCGGGTTTGAAGCTTTCTTT. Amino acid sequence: CASRISSGFEAFF.

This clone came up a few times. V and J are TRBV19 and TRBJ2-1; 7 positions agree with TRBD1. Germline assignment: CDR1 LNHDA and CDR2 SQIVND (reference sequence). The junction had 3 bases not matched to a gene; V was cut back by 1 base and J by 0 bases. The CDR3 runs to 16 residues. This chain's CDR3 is CASSIGSGGSYNEQFF. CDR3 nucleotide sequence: TGTGCCAGTAGTATAGGGTCAGGGGGCTCCTACAATGAGCAGTTCTTC.

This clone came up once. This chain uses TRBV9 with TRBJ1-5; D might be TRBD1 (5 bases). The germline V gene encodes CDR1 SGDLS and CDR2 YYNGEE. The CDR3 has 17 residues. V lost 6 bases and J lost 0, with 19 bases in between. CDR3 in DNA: TGTGCCAGCACCTTAGTTTGGACAAATTATAGCAATCAGCCCCAGCATTTT. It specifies CASTLVWTNYSNQPQHF.

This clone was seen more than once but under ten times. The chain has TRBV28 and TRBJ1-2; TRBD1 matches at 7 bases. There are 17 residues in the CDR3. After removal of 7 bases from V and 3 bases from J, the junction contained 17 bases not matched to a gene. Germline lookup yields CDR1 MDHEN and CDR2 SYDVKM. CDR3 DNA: TGTGCCAGCATTGGACCGGGATTGACAGGGCTCGACTATGGCTACACCTTC. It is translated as CASIGPGLTGLDYGYTF.

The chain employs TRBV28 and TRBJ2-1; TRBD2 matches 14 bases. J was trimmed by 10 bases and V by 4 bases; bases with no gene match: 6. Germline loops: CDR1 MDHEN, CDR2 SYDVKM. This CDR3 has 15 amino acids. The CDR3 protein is CASSWGTSGSMEQFF. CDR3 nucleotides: TGTGCCAGCAGTTGGGGGACTAGCGGGAGCATGGAGCAGTTCTTC.

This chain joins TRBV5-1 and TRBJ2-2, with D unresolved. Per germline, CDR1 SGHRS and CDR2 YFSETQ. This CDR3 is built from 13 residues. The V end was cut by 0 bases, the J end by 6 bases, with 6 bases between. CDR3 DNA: TGCGCCAGCAGCTTGGAAAGGGCCGGGGAGCTGTTTTTT. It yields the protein CASSLERAGELFF.

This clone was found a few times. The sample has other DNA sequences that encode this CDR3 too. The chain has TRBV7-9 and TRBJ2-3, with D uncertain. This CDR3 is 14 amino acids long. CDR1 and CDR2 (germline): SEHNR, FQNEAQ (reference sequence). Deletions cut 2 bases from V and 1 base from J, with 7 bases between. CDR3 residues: CASSLSTGTDTQYF. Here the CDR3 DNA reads TGTGCCAGCAGCTTAAGCACCGGCACAGATACGCAGTATTTT.

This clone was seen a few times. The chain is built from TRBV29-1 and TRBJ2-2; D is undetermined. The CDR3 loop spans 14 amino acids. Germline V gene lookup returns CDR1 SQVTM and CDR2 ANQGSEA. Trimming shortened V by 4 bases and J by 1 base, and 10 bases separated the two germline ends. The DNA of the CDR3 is TGCAGCGTTGGTCGTGGCAGGAACACCGGGGAGCTGTTTTTT. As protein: CSVGRGRNTGELFF.

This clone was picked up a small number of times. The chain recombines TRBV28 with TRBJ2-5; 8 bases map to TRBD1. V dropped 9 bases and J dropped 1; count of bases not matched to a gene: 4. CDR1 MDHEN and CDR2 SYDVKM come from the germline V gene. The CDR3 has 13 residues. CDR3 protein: CASQGAPQETQYF. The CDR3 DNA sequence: TGTGCCAGTCAGGGGGCTCCCCAAGAGACCCAGTACTTC.

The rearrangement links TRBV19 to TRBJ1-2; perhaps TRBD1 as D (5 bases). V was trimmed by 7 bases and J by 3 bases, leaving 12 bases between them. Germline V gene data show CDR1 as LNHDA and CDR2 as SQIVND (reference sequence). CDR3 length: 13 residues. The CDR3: CASTPTVDYGYTF. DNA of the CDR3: TGTGCCAGTACCCCGACAGTCGACTATGGCTACACCTTC.

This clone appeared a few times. CDR3 sequence (DNA): TGCAGCGTGCGGGACCCCCAGGGCAATCAGCCCCAGCATTTT. It codes for CSVRDPQGNQPQHF. The V call is TRBV29-1, the J call TRBJ1-5, with D possibly being TRBD1 (5 bases). The length of the CDR3 is 14 residues. V lost 6 bases and J 2 bases, leaving 14 bases between the germline ends. Germline V gives CDR1 SQVTM, CDR2 ANQGSEA.